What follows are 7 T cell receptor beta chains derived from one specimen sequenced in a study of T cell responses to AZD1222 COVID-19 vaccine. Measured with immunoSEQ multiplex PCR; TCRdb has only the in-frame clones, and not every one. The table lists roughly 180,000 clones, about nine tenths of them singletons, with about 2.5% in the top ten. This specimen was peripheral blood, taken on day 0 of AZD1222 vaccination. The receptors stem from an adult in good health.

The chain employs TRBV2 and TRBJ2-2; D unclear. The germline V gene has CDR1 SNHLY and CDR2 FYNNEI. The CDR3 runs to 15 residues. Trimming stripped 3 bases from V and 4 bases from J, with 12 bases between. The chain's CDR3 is CASSESTRGTGELFF. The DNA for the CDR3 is TGTGCCAGCAGTGAGTCTACGCGAGGCACCGGGGAGCTGTTTTTT. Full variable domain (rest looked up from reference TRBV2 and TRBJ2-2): EPEVTQTPSHQVTQMGQEVILRCVPISNHLYFYWYRQILGQKVEFLVSFYNNEISEKSEIFDDQFSVERPDGSNFTLKIRSTKLEDSAMYFCASSESTRGTGELFFGEGSRLTVL.

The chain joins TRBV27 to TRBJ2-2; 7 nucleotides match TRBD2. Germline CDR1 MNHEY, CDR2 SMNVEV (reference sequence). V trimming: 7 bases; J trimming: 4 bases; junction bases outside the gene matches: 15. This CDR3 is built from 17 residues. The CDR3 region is CASTPEKASGATGELFF. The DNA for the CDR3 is TGTGCCAGCACCCCAGAAAAGGCTAGCGGAGCCACCGGGGAGCTGTTTTTT.

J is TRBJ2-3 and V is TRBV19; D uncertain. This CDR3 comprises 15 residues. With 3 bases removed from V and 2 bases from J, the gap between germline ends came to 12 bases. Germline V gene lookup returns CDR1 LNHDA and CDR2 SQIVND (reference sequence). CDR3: CASSIKVGFTDTQYF. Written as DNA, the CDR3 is TGTGCCAGTAGTATTAAGGTCGGCTTCACAGATACGCAGTATTTT. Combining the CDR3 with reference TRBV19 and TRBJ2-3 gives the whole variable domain DGGITQSPKYLFRKEGQNVTLSCEQNLNHDAMYWYRQDPGQGLRLIYYSQIVNDFQKGDIAEGYSVSREKKESFPLTVTSAQKNPTAFYLCASSIKVGFTDTQYFGPGTRLTVL.

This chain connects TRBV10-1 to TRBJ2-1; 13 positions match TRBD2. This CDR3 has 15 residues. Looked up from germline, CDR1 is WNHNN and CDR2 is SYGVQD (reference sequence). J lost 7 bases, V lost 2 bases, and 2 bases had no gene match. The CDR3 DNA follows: TGCGCCAGCAGTGAGCGGGGACTAGCGGGAAATGAGCAGTTCTTC. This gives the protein CASSERGLAGNEQFF.

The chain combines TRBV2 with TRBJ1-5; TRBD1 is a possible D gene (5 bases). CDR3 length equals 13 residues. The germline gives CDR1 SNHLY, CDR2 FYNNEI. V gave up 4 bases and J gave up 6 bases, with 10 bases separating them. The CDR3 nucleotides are TGTGCCAGCAGTGGGGGGGAGGGTCAGCCCCAGCATTTT. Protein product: CASSGGEGQPQHF.

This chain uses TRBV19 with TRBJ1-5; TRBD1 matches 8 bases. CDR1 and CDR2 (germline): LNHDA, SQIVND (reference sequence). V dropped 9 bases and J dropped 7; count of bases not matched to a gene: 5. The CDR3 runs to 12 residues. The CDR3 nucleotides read TGTGCCAGCCGGACAGGGTTGCAGCCCCAGCATTTT. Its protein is CASRTGLQPQHF.

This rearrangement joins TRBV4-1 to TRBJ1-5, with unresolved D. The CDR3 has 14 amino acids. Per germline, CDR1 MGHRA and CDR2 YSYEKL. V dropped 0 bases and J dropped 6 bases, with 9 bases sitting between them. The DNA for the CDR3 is TGCGCCAGCAGCCAAGATGCGGGGTCTCAGCCCCAGCATTTT. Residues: CASSQDAGSQPQHF.